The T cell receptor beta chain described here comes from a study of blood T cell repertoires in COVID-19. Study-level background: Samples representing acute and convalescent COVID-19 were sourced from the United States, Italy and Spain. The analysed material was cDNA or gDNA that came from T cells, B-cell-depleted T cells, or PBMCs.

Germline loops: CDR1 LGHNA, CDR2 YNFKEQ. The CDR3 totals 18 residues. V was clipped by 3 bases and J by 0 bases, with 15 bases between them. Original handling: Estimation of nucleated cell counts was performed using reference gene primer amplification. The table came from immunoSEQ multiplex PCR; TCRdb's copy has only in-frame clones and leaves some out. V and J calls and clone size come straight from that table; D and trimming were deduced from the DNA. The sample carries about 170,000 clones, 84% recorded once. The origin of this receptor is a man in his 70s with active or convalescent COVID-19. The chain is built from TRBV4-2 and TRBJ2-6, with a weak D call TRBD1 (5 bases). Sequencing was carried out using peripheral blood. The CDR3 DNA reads TGTGCCAGCAGCCATCGTGAAGGACAATCCTCTGGGGCCAACGTCCTGACTTTC. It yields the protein CASSHREGQSSGANVLTF.